Each of the 14 T cell receptor beta chains below was sequenced from the same sample in a study of blood T cell repertoires in COVID-19. The repertoire was sequenced with immunoSEQ multiplex PCR; TCRdb's copy has only in-frame clones and lacks some. The sample has about 250,000 clones, under 90% seen once. Sample: PBMCs or T cells enriched from blood (not recorded which). The receptors come from a woman in her forties who had been exposed to COVID-19.

The V and J genes are TRBV12-3 or TRBV12-4 and TRBJ1-2, with TRBD1 identical over 8 bases. V gave up 6 bases and J gave up 8 bases; unmatched junction bases: 8. The CDR3 has 13 residues. In DNA form, the CDR3 reads TGTGCCAGCAGATGGACAGGGCAGGGGGGCTACACCTTC. This gives the protein CASRWTGQGGYTF.

The chain couples TRBV10-1 to TRBJ1-1; D unresolved. This CDR3 is 13 amino acids long. V lost 8 bases and J 4 bases, leaving 14 bases between the germline ends. Germline V gives CDR1 WNHNN, CDR2 SYGVQD (reference sequence). CDR3 DNA sequence: TGCGCCAGCCTAGGTACTAACTTCACTGAAGCTTTCTTT. Protein product: CASLGTNFTEAFF.

This chain connects TRBV3-1 (or the pseudogene TRBV3-2) to TRBJ1-2, with TRBD1 matching over 11 bases. The junction had 2 bases not matched to a gene; V was cut back by 5 bases and J by 6 bases. Germline CDR1 LGHDT, CDR2 YNNKEL (reference sequence). CDR3 length equals 13 residues. CDR3 nucleotide sequence: TGTGCCAGCAGCATGGGACAGGGGGATGGCTACACCTTC. As protein: CASSMGQGDGYTF.

This clone occurred once. The V and J genes are TRBV5-1 and TRBJ2-5; D is possibly TRBD2 (6 bases). The germline V and J ends were trimmed by 3 bases and 7 bases, with 13 bases remaining between them. The CDR3 consists of 13 residues. The germline V gene has CDR1 SGHRS and CDR2 YFSETQ. The CDR3 sequence: CASSSPGDRTQYF. CDR3 sequence (DNA): TGCGCCAGCAGCTCCCCGGGGGATCGGACCCAGTACTTC.

This clone came up once. The CDR3 is CASSLWGGYEKLFF. Here the CDR3 DNA reads TGTGCCAGCAGTCTGTGGGGAGGGTATGAAAAACTGTTTTTT. V usage is TRBV27 and J usage is TRBJ1-4; no clear D. With 5 bases removed from V and 6 bases from J, the gap between germline ends came to 13 bases. Germline CDR1 reads MNHEY; CDR2 reads SMNVEV (reference sequence). CDR3 length: 14 amino acids.

This chain connects TRBV30 to TRBJ1-2; D gene unclear. V lost 0 bases to trimming and J lost 6 bases, with 29 bases between them. From germline, CDR1 is GTSNPN and CDR2 SVGIG (reference sequence). CDR3 length: 19 amino acids. The chain's CDR3 is CAWSVPGSWQLKIYDGYTF. The CDR3 coding sequence is TGTGCCTGGAGTGTACCGGGTTCTTGGCAGTTAAAGATCTACGATGGCTACACCTTC.

This chain links TRBV7-9 with TRBJ1-1; TRBD1 matches 7 bases. The CDR3 consists of 15 residues. Germline V lookup: CDR1 SEHNR, CDR2 FQNEAQ (reference sequence). After removal of 4 bases from V and 3 bases from J, the junction contained 8 bases not matched to a gene. CDR3 nucleotide sequence: TGTGCCAGCAGCTGGGTGACAGGGCCAGACACTGAAGCTTTCTTT. Its protein product is CASSWVTGPDTEAFF.

This chain connects TRBV7-8 to TRBJ2-1; no firm D call. In germline, CDR1 is SGHVS, CDR2 FQNEAQ. The length of the CDR3 is 13 residues. V lost 1 base, J lost 6 bases, and 7 bases lay in between. The CDR3 nucleotides are TGTGCCAGCAGCTTAGGCGAGATCAATGAGCAGTTCTTC. It codes for CASSLGEINEQFF.

The chain combines TRBV7-3 with TRBJ2-3; TRBD2 might be the D (5 bases). This CDR3 region has 16 residues. Deletions cut 1 base from V and 2 bases from J, with 13 bases between. Germline loops: CDR1 SGHTA, CDR2 FQGTGA. CDR3: CASSLIASGNTDTQYF. DNA of the CDR3: TGTGCCAGCAGCTTAATAGCGAGCGGAAACACAGATACGCAGTATTTT.

CDR3 in DNA: TGCAGCGTTGAAGCCCCCCCCGCTGGGGGGGATACGCAGTATTTT. Encoded protein: CSVEAPPAGGDTQYF. The rearrangement links TRBV29-1 to TRBJ2-3, with D perhaps TRBD2 (6 bases). The V end was cut by 1 base, the J end by 6 bases, with 17 bases between. CDR3 length: 15 amino acids. Germline V gives CDR1 SQVTM, CDR2 ANQGSEA.

V usage is TRBV5-1 and J usage is TRBJ1-1, with D maybe TRBD1 (6 bases). Germline CDR1 is SGHRS and CDR2 is YFSETQ. The CDR3 totals 14 residues. The ends were cut back, 0 bases at V and 6 bases at J, with 12 bases in the middle. CDR3 sequence (DNA): TGCGCCAGCAGCTTGGTTCAGGGGCCCCCTGAAGCTTTCTTT. It specifies CASSLVQGPPEAFF.

This chain uses TRBV7-9 with TRBJ1-1, with D hard to call. The V gene's germline CDR1 is SEHNR and CDR2 FQNEAQ (reference sequence). V was shortened by 7 bases and J by 1 base, with 7 bases between the two germline ends. The CDR3 runs 12 residues. This chain's CDR3 is CASTSGNTEAFF. In DNA, the CDR3 is TGTGCCAGCACCTCGGGGAACACTGAAGCTTTCTTT. Drawing the rest from reference TRBV7-9 and TRBJ1-1, the complete variable domain is DTGVSQNPRHKITKRGQNVTFRCDPISEHNRLYWYRQTLGQGPEFLTYFQNEAQLEKSRLLSDRFSAERPKGSFSTLEIQRTEQGDSAMYLCASTSGNTEAFFGQGTRLTVV.

The chain combines TRBV28 with TRBJ1-4; D is perhaps TRBD1 (6 bases). The V end lost 3 bases, the J end lost 7 bases, and 12 bases lay between the germline ends. This CDR3 spans 14 amino acids. Germline-derived CDR1 and CDR2 are MDHEN and SYDVKM. The chain's CDR3 is CASSFPGGIEKLFF. Written as DNA, the CDR3 is TGTGCCAGCAGTTTTCCGGGGGGCATTGAAAAACTGTTTTTT.

This chain uses TRBV5-1 with TRBJ2-1; possible D gene TRBD2, 6 bases. In germline, CDR1 is SGHRS, CDR2 YFSETQ. The CDR3 sequence is 14 residues long. The ends were cut back, 3 bases at V and 8 bases at J, with 15 bases in the middle. CDR3 DNA: TGCGCCAGCAGCTGGGGGTCGGAGGGCGATGAGCAGTTCTTC. Encoded protein: CASSWGSEGDEQFF.